This T cell receptor (beta chain) appears in the sequencing data of a study of T cells after yellow fever vaccination. At the level of the study: Preparation of the low-cell-number fractions used SMART-Seq v4 Ultra Low Input.

TCRdb fed the 5' RACE reads into MiXCR, producing one record per CDR3 protein. The table records about 320,000 distinct CDR3 sequences, under 15% of them present only once. The V segment lost 4 bases and the J segment 9 bases; nucleotides outside the gene matches: 10. This CDR3 spans 15 amino acids. The germline CDR1 and CDR2 sequences are SNHLY and FYNNEI. The receptor comes from a young man who received the YFV17D yellow fever vaccine. The V call is TRBV2, the J call TRBJ2-1; 9 bases align to TRBD2. Sequenced material: CD4+ T cells sorted from PBMCs, taken 15 days after the yellow fever booster vaccination. In nucleotides, the CDR3 is TGTGCCAGCAGTGCCGGGACTAGCTACCTCGCTGAGCAGTTCTTC. As protein: CASSAGTSYLAEQFF.